The sequence of this TCR beta chain was determined in a study of blood T cell repertoires in COVID-19. Study-wide background: The cDNA or gDNA used as material had been derived from T cells, B-cell-depleted T cells, or PBMCs.

The V end was cut by 3 bases, the J end by 5 bases, with 11 bases between. Germline loops: CDR1 SGDLS, CDR2 YYNGEE. The CDR3 is 13 amino acids. Repertoires were generated with immunoSEQ multiplex PCR, while TCRdb's copy carries only in-frame clones and drops some. The sample shows a few hundred thousand clones, 80% to 90% of them seen only once. The sample taken for sequencing was PBMCs or T cells enriched from blood (not recorded which). This sequence was found in a woman aged 45 to 65 who had been exposed to COVID-19. V usage is TRBV9 and J usage is TRBJ1-2; D is perhaps TRBD1 (6 bases). The CDR3 sequence: CASSGSTGYGYTF. The CDR3 DNA sequence: TGTGCCAGCAGCGGATCTACAGGGTATGGCTACACCTTC.